Each of the 8 T cell receptor beta chains below was sequenced from the same sample in a study of blood T cell repertoires in COVID-19. Clones were sequenced by immunoSEQ multiplex PCR, and TCRdb holds only the in-frame ones, with some missing. The data hold about 220,000 clones, with about 86% observed a single time. The sequenced material came from peripheral blood. These TCRs come from a woman in her thirties who had recovered from COVID-19.

The CDR3 DNA reads as TGTGCCAGTAGCCCAGAGGGACAGAGCTTTGCCACCATATATTTT. This codes for CASSPEGQSFATIYF. The chain has TRBV19 and TRBJ1-3; 7 nucleotides align to TRBD1. The germline CDR1 and CDR2 sequences are LNHDA and SQIVND (reference sequence). With 6 bases clipped from V and 9 bases from J, the junction kept 14 bases outside the gene matches. The CDR3 consists of 15 residues.

The chain joins TRBV5-1 to TRBJ2-1; 9 bases are shared with TRBD2. Germline V gene lookup returns CDR1 SGHRS and CDR2 YFSETQ. CDR3 length equals 14 residues. V lost 5 bases, J lost 5 bases, and 5 bases stayed unmatched. CDR3 nucleotide sequence: TGCGCCAGCAGGCTAGCGGGACCTCACAATGAGCAGTTCTTC. As protein: CASRLAGPHNEQFF.

The CDR3 protein is CASSRGQGRNTEAFF. Here the CDR3 DNA reads TGTGCCAGCAGCCGAGGACAGGGGAGGAACACTGAAGCTTTCTTT. This chain uses TRBV3-1 (or the pseudogene TRBV3-2) with TRBJ1-1; TRBD1 agrees at 9 bases. Losses at the gene ends were 4 bases for V and 1 base for J; bases not matched to a gene: 4. The CDR3 runs 15 residues. CDR1 is LGHDT, CDR2 YNNKEL, per germline (reference sequence).

The rearrangement links TRBV7-9 to TRBJ2-7, with a weak D call TRBD1 (6 bases). The CDR3 loop spans 15 amino acids. The V gene lost 5 bases and the J gene lost 0 bases, with 14 bases spanning the gap. The germline V gene encodes CDR1 SEHNR and CDR2 FQNEAQ (reference sequence). CDR3 loop: CASSPSDSLSYEQYF. The CDR3 bases are TGTGCCAGCAGCCCCTCGGACAGTCTCTCCTACGAGCAGTACTTC. Together with reference TRBV7-9 and TRBJ2-7, the CDR3 gives the full variable domain: DTGVSQNPRHKITKRGQNVTFRCDPISEHNRLYWYRQTLGQGPEFLTYFQNEAQLEKSRLLSDRFSAERPKGSFSTLEIQRTEQGDSAMYLCASSPSDSLSYEQYFGPGTRLTVT.

The genes are TRBV5-4 and TRBJ2-7; the match to TRBD2 covers 14 bases. The trim removed 1 base at V and 3 bases at J, leaving 3 bases unmatched. The CDR3 length is 16 residues. Per germline, CDR1 SGHNT and CDR2 YYREEE (reference sequence). The CDR3 DNA reads TGTGCCAGCAGCTTGCGGGGACTAGCGGGAGACTACGAGCAGTACTTC. As protein: CASSLRGLAGDYEQYF.

The V gene is TRBV30, the J gene TRBJ1-1, with TRBD1 matching 7 bases. The CDR3 has 13 amino acids. The germline V gene has CDR1 GTSNPN and CDR2 SVGIG (reference sequence). The ends lost 4 bases at V and 5 bases at J; junction bases unmatched: 7. The CDR3 sequence: CAWKRGLRTEAFF. CDR3 nucleotides: TGTGCCTGGAAAAGGGGGCTGAGGACTGAAGCTTTCTTT.

The J gene is TRBJ1-2, the V gene TRBV29-1; D remains unclear. The CDR3 consists of 12 residues. The germline V and J ends were trimmed by 4 bases and 4 bases, with 10 bases remaining between them. Germline CDR1 SQVTM, CDR2 ANQGSEA. CDR3 sequence: CSVGEGGYGYTF. In nucleotides, the CDR3 is TGCAGCGTTGGCGAGGGAGGCTATGGCTACACCTTC.

CDR3 protein: CASSYMGGTEAFF. The CDR3 DNA is TGTGCCAGCAGCTATATGGGGGGGACTGAAGCTTTCTTT. This chain joins TRBV7-3 and TRBJ1-1, with D possibly being TRBD1 (5 bases). Between the trimmed V and J ends, which lost 4 bases and 5 bases, there was a span of 11 bases. The CDR3 runs to 13 residues. Germline V CDR1 and CDR2: SGHTA, FQGTGA.